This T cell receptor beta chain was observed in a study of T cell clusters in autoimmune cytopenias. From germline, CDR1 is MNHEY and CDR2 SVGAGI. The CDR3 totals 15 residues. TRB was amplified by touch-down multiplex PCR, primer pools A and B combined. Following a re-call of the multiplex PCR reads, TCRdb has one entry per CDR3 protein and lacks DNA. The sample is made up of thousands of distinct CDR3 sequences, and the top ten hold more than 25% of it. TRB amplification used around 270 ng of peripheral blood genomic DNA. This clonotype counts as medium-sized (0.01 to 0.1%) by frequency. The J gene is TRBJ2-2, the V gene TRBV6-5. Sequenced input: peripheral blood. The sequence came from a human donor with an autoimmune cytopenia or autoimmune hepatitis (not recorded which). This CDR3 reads CASSYFTKVPGELFF.